The 20 T cell receptor beta chains listed next were all sequenced from one sample in a study of beta chain features in type 1 diabetes. Study-wide points: Shortening of TCRB CDR3s, moderate but significant, appeared in all four CD4+ subsets of Type 1 diabetes patients.

Reverse transcribing all isolated RNA meant expressed TCRB transcripts were sequenced. Produced via immunoSEQ multiplex PCR; TCRdb's table is partial and in-frame only. The data show a few hundred thousand clones, 9.5% to 10% seen once. No antigen is known for these receptors. What was sequenced was central memory CD4+ T cells from blood. The receptor set was obtained from a man aged 25-40 years with type 1 diabetes.

About this clone itself: Given a much more abundant clone one base away, this may be a read error. Other DNA sequences in the same sample also yield this CDR3. The chain has TRBV5-1 and TRBJ2-3, with D perhaps matching TRBD1 (6 bases). There are 15 residues in the CDR3. CDR1 is SGHRS, CDR2 YFSETQ, per germline. Trimming cost V 2 bases and J 5 bases, with 15 bases left between them. CDR3 protein: CASSFGGQGIDTQYF. The CDR3 DNA reads as TGCGCCAGCAGCTTTGGCGGGCAGGGGATAGATACGCAGTATTTT.

The chain couples TRBV7-2 to TRBJ2-3; 13 bases are shared with TRBD2. V was pared by 4 bases and J by 5 bases, with 6 bases of the junction left unmatched. CDR3 length: 16 residues. From germline, CDR1 is SGHTA and CDR2 FQGNSA. The CDR3 nucleotides are TGTGCCAGCAGCTCAAGGACTAGCGGGAGTAGAGATACGCAGTATTTT. Its translation is CASSSRTSGSRDTQYF.

The table lists this clone with a few counts. This chain's CDR3 is CASSLASGSEQFF. The CDR3, as DNA: TGTGCCAGCAGCTTAGCTTCGGGGAGTGAGCAGTTCTTC. The chain combines TRBV7-7 with TRBJ2-1; TRBD2 might be the D (5 bases). Trimming cost V 0 bases and J 9 bases, with 9 bases left between them. This CDR3 contains 13 residues. Germline V gene lookup returns CDR1 SSHAT and CDR2 FNYEAQ (reference sequence).

This chain uses TRBV7-2 with TRBJ2-2, with 9 bases lining up with TRBD1. This CDR3 spans 16 amino acids. CDR1 and CDR2 (germline): SGHTA, FQGNSA. The V and J ends lost 5 bases and 4 bases, in that order; junction bases with no gene match: 8. CDR3 nucleotides: TGTGCCAGCAGCAGGGACAGGGCGCCGTCCACCGGGGAGCTGTTTTTT. This translates into CASSRDRAPSTGELFF. The full variable domain, with the rest looked up from reference TRBV7-2 and TRBJ2-2, is GAGVSQSPSNKVTEKGKDVELRCDPISGHTALYWYRQSLGQGLEFLIYFQGNSAPDKSGLPSDRFSAERTGGSVSTLTIQRTQQEDSAVYLCASSRDRAPSTGELFFGEGSRLTVL.

Here the CDR3 DNA reads TGTGCCAGCAGTGGGCGTCAGGACAGTATATACGAGCAGTACTTC. It encodes CASSGRQDSIYEQYF. This chain joins TRBV13 and TRBJ2-7, with a tentative D call TRBD1 (6 bases). Trimming took off 6 bases at V and 4 bases at J, with 19 bases between the two ends. The V gene's germline CDR1 is PRHDT and CDR2 FYEKMQ (reference sequence). There are 15 residues in the CDR3. Full variable domain (rest looked up from reference TRBV13 and TRBJ2-7): AAGVIQSPRHLIKEKRETATLKCYPIPRHDTVYWYQQGPGQDPQFLISFYEKMQSDKGSIPDRFSAQQFSDYHSELNMSSLELGDSALYFCASSGRQDSIYEQYFGPGTRLTVT.

This clone has a count of ten or more. DNA for the CDR3: TGTGCCACCAGCAGAGGATTCGTTTCCTACGAGCAGTACTTC. Protein sequence: CATSRGFVSYEQYF. V and J are TRBV15 and TRBJ2-7; no clear D. This CDR3 region has 14 residues. The V and J ends lost 1 base and 1 base respectively, with 8 bases between them. Germline V CDR1 and CDR2: LNHNV, YYDKDF (reference sequence). The entire variable domain, with the rest obtained from reference TRBV15 and TRBJ2-7, is as follows: DAMVIQNPRYQVTQFGKPVTLSCSQTLNHNVMYWYQQKSSQAPKLLFHYYDKDFNNEADTPDNFQSRRPNTSFCFLDIRSPGLGDTAMYLCATSRGFVSYEQYFGPGTRLTVT.

J is TRBJ1-2 and V is TRBV30; TRBD1 matches 7 bases. This CDR3 spans 14 amino acids. Germline V gene lookup returns CDR1 GTSNPN and CDR2 SVGIG (reference sequence). Trimming took 3 bases from V and 1 from J; bases not matched to a gene: 5. The DNA for the CDR3 is TGTGCCTGGAGCCCGACAGGGTTTAACTATGGCTACACCTTC. Translation: CAWSPTGFNYGYTF. The entire variable domain, with the rest obtained from reference TRBV30 and TRBJ1-2, is as follows: SQTIHQWPATLVQPVGSPLSLECTVEGTSNPNLYWYRQAAGRGLQLLFYSVGIGQISSEVPQNLSASRPQDRQFILSSKKLLLSDSGFYLCAWSPTGFNYGYTFGSGTRLTVV.

As for this clone: At one boundary the junction diverges from the germline segment, which might be a read error. This chain uses TRBV18 with TRBJ1-4; TRBD1 is a possible D gene (6 bases). Germline V gene data show CDR1 as KGHSH and CDR2 as LQKENI. The CDR3 is 12 residues long. CDR3 coding DNA: TGTGCCAGCTCCCGACAGGAGGAAAAACTTTTTTTT. It encodes CASSRQEEKLFF.

This clone was counted ten times or more. This chain links TRBV5-1 with TRBJ1-1, with a possible D match to TRBD1 (5 bases). The CDR3 runs 13 residues. Between the trimmed V and J ends, which lost 0 bases and 6 bases, there was a span of 9 bases. CDR1 SGHRS and CDR2 YFSETQ come from the germline V gene. CDR3 amino acids: CASSLDRPPEAFF. The DNA for the CDR3 is TGCGCCAGCAGCTTGGACAGGCCCCCTGAAGCTTTCTTT.

The rearrangement links TRBV6-5 to TRBJ2-7; D unclear. The CDR3 extends over 15 amino acids. Germline loops: CDR1 MNHEY, CDR2 SVGAGI. Trimming left V 6 bases short and J 3 bases short, with 18 bases between. The CDR3 DNA reads as TGTGCCAGCAGCCCTAGTCCTGAATCCCGCTACGAGCAGTACTTC. It yields the protein CASSPSPESRYEQYF.

The chain combines TRBV10-2 with TRBJ2-5; D may match TRBD1 or TRBD2 (7 bases each). Germline V gives CDR1 WSHSY, CDR2 SAAADI. Trimming removed 6 bases at V and 0 bases at J, with 17 bases between. The CDR3 spans 16 residues. Here the CDR3 DNA reads TGCGCCAGCAGCCCGGGGGGACAGCGGTACCAAGAGACCCAGTACTTC. Its translation is CASSPGGQRYQETQYF.

The rearrangement uses TRBV27 and TRBJ2-1, with D tentatively TRBD1 (6 bases). V gave up 2 bases and J gave up 6 bases, with 17 bases separating them. This CDR3 contains 16 residues. CDR1 MNHEY and CDR2 SMNVEV come from the germline V gene (reference sequence). The CDR3 reads CASSLEGEYGFNEQFF. The CDR3, as DNA: TGTGCCAGCAGTTTAGAGGGGGAGTATGGGTTCAATGAGCAGTTCTTC.

This chain connects TRBV5-1 to TRBJ2-7, with D unresolved. This CDR3 has 13 residues. Trimming left V 0 bases short and J 6 bases short, with 10 bases between. Germline V CDR1 and CDR2: SGHRS, YFSETQ. The CDR3 sequence: CASSLAIGTEQYF. CDR3 bases: TGCGCCAGCAGCTTGGCTATAGGCACCGAGCAGTACTTC. The full variable domain, in which reference TRBV5-1 and TRBJ2-7 provide the parts outside the CDR3, is KAGVTQTPRYLIKTRGQQVTLSCSPISGHRSVSWYQQTPGQGLQFLFEYFSETQRNKGNFPGRFSGRQFSNSRSEMNVSTLELGDSALYLCASSLAIGTEQYFGPGTRLTVT.

The rearrangement joins TRBV27 to TRBJ2-1; 13 bases map to TRBD2. Germline lookup yields CDR1 MNHEY and CDR2 SMNVEV (reference sequence). After removal of 5 bases from V and 15 bases from J, the junction contained 10 bases not matched to a gene. CDR3 length: 14 amino acids. The CDR3 loop is CASSVDGLAGVPFF. The CDR3 DNA reads as TGTGCCAGCAGTGTGGATGGACTAGCGGGAGTCCCGTTCTTC.

This sequence joins TRBV11-3 and TRBJ1-4; TRBD1 matches 8 bases. This CDR3 comprises 14 residues. V trimming: 5 bases; J trimming: 8 bases; junction bases outside the gene matches: 7. Looked up from germline, CDR1 is SGHNT and CDR2 is YENEEA. The CDR3 DNA reads TGTGCCAGCAGCGAACGACAGGGGACGGAAAAACTGTTTTTT. Translation: CASSERQGTEKLFF.

This chain links TRBV5-4 with TRBJ2-7, with a tentative D call TRBD1 (6 bases). The CDR3 contains 15 residues. Trimming cost V 4 bases and J 4 bases, with 18 bases left between them. Germline V gives CDR1 SGHNT, CDR2 YYREEE (reference sequence). The CDR3 DNA reads TGTGCCAGCAGCCTTGGGGGCGGCCTTGTTTACGAGCAGTACTTC. Its protein product is CASSLGGGLVYEQYF.

V gene TRBV4-3 combines with J gene TRBJ2-2; D remains ambiguous. Germline assignment: CDR1 LGHNA and CDR2 YSLEER. Between the trimmed V and J ends, which lost 3 bases and 5 bases, there was a span of 13 bases. The CDR3 has 15 amino acids. The CDR3 loop reads CASSQPEKRTGELFF. For the CDR3, the DNA is TGCGCCAGCAGCCAGCCGGAAAAAAGGACCGGGGAGCTGTTTTTT.

This clone was seen only a few times. The rearrangement joins TRBV6-1 to TRBJ2-3, with 9 positions matching TRBD2. The trim removed 1 base at V and 11 bases at J, leaving 7 bases unmatched. The V gene's germline CDR1 is MNHNS and CDR2 SASEGT. The CDR3 loop spans 14 amino acids. CDR3 sequence (DNA): TGTGCCAGCAGTGAAGTTGGTAGCGGGAGCTTGCAGTATTTT. Translation gives CASSEVGSGSLQYF.

V gene TRBV9 combines with J gene TRBJ2-2, with a possible D match to TRBD2 (6 bases). Germline loops: CDR1 SGDLS, CDR2 YYNGEE. The CDR3 is 15 amino acids. V shed 4 bases and J shed 7 bases, with 17 bases lying between them. The CDR3 protein is CASSPRAWEDGELFF. DNA of the CDR3: TGTGCCAGCAGCCCCCGGGCGTGGGAGGACGGGGAGCTGTTTTTT.

In its sample, this clone was seen a few times. The chain carries TRBV18 and TRBJ1-3; no firm D call. V was shortened by 4 bases and J by 8 bases, with 15 bases between the two germline ends. In germline, CDR1 is KGHSH, CDR2 LQKENI. The CDR3 spans 14 residues. The CDR3 nucleotides are TGTGCCAGCTCACTCTCCGCGGCGGCGGACACCATATATTTT. It translates to CASSLSAAADTIYF.